These 2 T cell receptor beta chains came from one sample sequenced in a study of OX40 agonist ivuxolimab in advanced cancers. This table comes from immunoSEQ multiplex PCR, and its TCRdb copy is limited to in-frame clones, with some not included. The data contain about 18,000 clones, approximately 85% of them singletons. The input for sequencing was CD4+ or CD8+ T cells sorted from blood, taken in a trial of the OX40 agonist ivuxolimab. The receptor set was obtained from an adult with an advanced solid tumor such as melanoma, head and neck, liver or kidney cancer.

V is TRBV27 and J is TRBJ2-1, with TRBD2 identical over 12 bases. Germline CDR1 MNHEY, CDR2 SMNVEV (reference sequence). This CDR3 comprises 16 residues. Trimming cost V 5 bases and J 6 bases; bases outside gene matches: 8. Written as DNA, the CDR3 is TGTGCCAGCAGTCCATCGGGACTAGCGGGTCTCAATGAGCAGTTCTTC. It is translated as CASSPSGLAGLNEQFF.

V and J are TRBV6-1 and TRBJ2-2; D is ambiguous. Germline CDR1 and CDR2: MNHNS and SASEGT. This CDR3 contains 15 residues. Trimming shortened V by 3 bases and J by 5 bases, and 13 bases separated the two germline ends. CDR3 nucleotide sequence: TGTGCCAGCAGTGATGATCACATATATACCGGGGAGCTGTTTTTT. This translates into CASSDDHIYTGELFF.